The 9 T cell receptor beta chains below were found in one sample sequenced in a study of vaccination effects on CD4 cells after COVID-19. Generated by immunoSEQ multiplex PCR, the TCRdb table keeps only in-frame clones and is missing some. Of approximately 78,000 clones in the sample, approximately 82% are singletons; the top ten hold 0.95% to 1.5%. Sequencing in the ViraFEST assay came after antigen-specific CD4+ T cells had been expanded with viral peptide pools, which were used to stimulate PBMC. Subsequent to ten to eleven days of culture, CD4+ T cells were isolated. The vaccine given was either BNT162b2 or mRNA-1273, in two doses. These receptors lack a known antigen. The source was CD4+ T cells from PBMCs cultured with HCoV-229E spike peptides, collected after COVID-19 vaccination. These receptors all stem from a human donor who received a COVID-19 vaccine.

The chain joins TRBV14 to TRBJ1-2; D is possibly TRBD1 (5 bases). Per germline, CDR1 SGHDN and CDR2 FVKESK. The CDR3 has 16 residues. With 4 bases removed from V and 0 bases from J, the gap between germline ends came to 15 bases. CDR3 nucleotide sequence: TGTGCCAGCAGCCGGTTCGGGGCAGTAACTAACTATGGCTACACCTTC. It codes for CASSRFGAVTNYGYTF.

This chain connects TRBV10-2 to TRBJ1-5; 7 nucleotides agree with TRBD1. CDR3 length: 18 residues. After removal of 6 bases from V and 0 bases from J, the junction contained 14 bases not matched to a gene. Germline V gene lookup returns CDR1 WSHSY and CDR2 SAAADI. Here the CDR3 reads CASSNLQTGTISNQPQHF. The DNA of the CDR3 is TGCGCCAGCAGCAATCTTCAGACAGGGACCATTAGCAATCAGCCCCAGCATTTT.

V usage is TRBV19 and J usage is TRBJ1-5; D possibly corresponds to TRBD1 (5 bases). Germline values: CDR1 LNHDA, CDR2 SQIVND (reference sequence). The CDR3 loop spans 15 amino acids. With 8 bases removed from V and 4 bases from J, the gap between germline ends came to 18 bases. The chain's CDR3 is CASRPRGEGNQPQHF. The CDR3 nucleotides are TGTGCCAGTCGCCCCCGAGGCGAGGGGAATCAGCCCCAGCATTTT.

In this sample, this clone turned up once. The chain joins TRBV3-1 (or the pseudogene TRBV3-2) to TRBJ1-2, with D tentatively TRBD1 (5 bases). Looked up from germline, CDR1 is LGHDT and CDR2 is YNNKEL (reference sequence). V gave up 1 base and J gave up 7 bases, with 10 bases separating them. The CDR3 sequence is 13 residues long. CDR3 in DNA: TGTGCCAGCAGCCAAGCTGGGGGTAGTGGCTACACCTTC. Amino acids: CASSQAGGSGYTF.

V is TRBV10-1 and J is TRBJ1-1, with TRBD1 matching 9 bases. V shed 4 bases, J shed 0 bases, and the junction held 3 bases outside the gene matches. The CDR3 is 15 residues long. Germline loops: CDR1 WNHNN, CDR2 SYGVQD (reference sequence). This CDR3 is CASSGTGDLNTEAFF. As DNA, the CDR3 is TGCGCCAGCAGTGGGACAGGGGACCTGAACACTGAAGCTTTCTTT.

This clone appeared a few times. The J gene is TRBJ1-1, the V gene TRBV6-1; 8 nucleotides align to TRBD1. Losses at the gene ends were 3 bases for V and 4 bases for J; bases not matched to a gene: 4. The CDR3 sequence is 14 residues long. Germline values: CDR1 MNHNS, CDR2 SASEGT. CDR3 DNA: TGTGCCAGCAGTGACGACAGGGGAAGCACTGAAGCTTTCTTT. Translating gives CASSDDRGSTEAFF.

The chain is built from TRBV6-5 and TRBJ1-6, with no clear D. The CDR3 contains 13 residues. The germline gives CDR1 MNHEY, CDR2 SVGAGI. V lost 2 bases, J lost 4 bases, and 3 bases lay in between. The CDR3 sequence: CASSYQYNSPLHF. Here the CDR3 DNA reads TGTGCCAGCAGTTACCAGTATAATTCACCCCTCCACTTT.

This chain uses TRBV30 with TRBJ1-2; possible D gene TRBD1, 5 bases. V was pared by 5 bases and J by 4 bases, with 20 bases between. Germline V lookup: CDR1 GTSNPN, CDR2 SVGIG (reference sequence). The CDR3 has 15 residues. DNA for the CDR3: TGTGCCTGGGCGGATTTCCCAGGGACCGGCTATGGCTACACCTTC. Its translation: CAWADFPGTGYGYTF.

Only one count was recorded for this clone. The chain is built from TRBV27 and TRBJ1-1; 8 positions agree with TRBD1. There are 14 residues in the CDR3. V lost 8 bases to trimming and J lost 7 bases; unmatched junction nucleotides: 12. Per the germline V gene, CDR1 is MNHEY and CDR2 is SMNVEV (reference sequence). The CDR3 protein is CASRQDRERDEAFF. DNA of the CDR3: TGTGCCAGCCGTCAGGACAGGGAACGGGATGAAGCTTTCTTT.